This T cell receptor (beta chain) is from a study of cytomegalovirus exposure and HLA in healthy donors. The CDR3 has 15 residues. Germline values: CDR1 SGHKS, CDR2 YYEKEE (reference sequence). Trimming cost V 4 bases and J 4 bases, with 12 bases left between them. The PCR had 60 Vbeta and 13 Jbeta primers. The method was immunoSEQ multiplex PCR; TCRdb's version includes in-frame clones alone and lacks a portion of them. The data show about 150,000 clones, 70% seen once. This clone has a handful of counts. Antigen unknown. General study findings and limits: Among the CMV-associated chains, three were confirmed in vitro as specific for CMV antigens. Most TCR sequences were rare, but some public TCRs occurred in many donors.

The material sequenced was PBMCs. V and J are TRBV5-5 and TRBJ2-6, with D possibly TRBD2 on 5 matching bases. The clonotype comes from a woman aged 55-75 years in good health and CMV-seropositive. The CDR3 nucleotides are TGTGCCAGCAGCCCCCGACTAACCGGGGCCAACGTCCTGACTTTC. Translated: CASSPRLTGANVLTF.